The 20 T cell receptor beta chains given below trace back to one sample, sequenced in a study of early T cells in non-severe SARS-CoV-2 infection. TCRdb analysed the 5' RACE reads with MiXCR anew, one entry per CDR3 protein. Of some 80,000 distinct CDR3 sequences detected, roughly 15% appear once; the ten largest clones hold 1.4%. Sequenced sample: whole blood. Receptors originate from an adult who was a healthcare worker with PCR-confirmed SARS-CoV-2 infection or an uninfected control (not recorded which).

This clonotype was recorded many times. The V call is TRBV29-1, the J call TRBJ2-1, with a weak D call TRBD2 (5 bases). V was clipped by 8 bases and J by 10 bases, with 18 bases between them. This CDR3 contains 12 residues. CDR1 SQVTM and CDR2 ANQGSEA come from the germline V gene. For the CDR3, the DNA is TGCAGCTCCACCTCAGGTACGGGGGAGCAGTTCTTC. This codes for CSSTSGTGEQFF.

This CDR3 reads CASSLESTRNTGELFF. For the CDR3, the DNA is TGTGCCAGCAGCTTAGAGAGCACCAGGAACACCGGGGAGCTGTTTTTT. The V and J genes are TRBV7-2 and TRBJ2-2; no firm D call. V lost 1 base and J 1 base, leaving 10 bases between the germline ends. The V gene's germline CDR1 is SGHTA and CDR2 FQGNSA. CDR3 size: 16 residues.

This chain links TRBV11-2 with TRBJ1-1; D is unclear. The CDR3 is 11 amino acids. From germline, CDR1 is SGHAT and CDR2 FQNNGV. V lost 4 bases and J 7 bases, leaving 7 bases between the germline ends. In nucleotides, the CDR3 is TGTGCCAGCAGCTACGACGGTGAAGCTTTCTTT. As protein: CASSYDGEAFF.

This clonotype was counted only a few times. The V gene is TRBV12-3 or TRBV12-4, the J gene TRBJ2-2; the match to TRBD1 covers 10 bases. V shed 3 bases, J shed 4 bases, and the junction held 23 bases outside the gene matches. This CDR3 is built from 22 residues. The CDR3 DNA reads as TGTGCCAGCAGTTTCGACTGGGGACAGGGGTCCCCGACGCTTCCCTTCACCGGGGAGCTGTTTTTT. It codes for CASSFDWGQGSPTLPFTGELFF.

The chain has TRBV18 and TRBJ2-2, with no clear D. Germline V lookup: CDR1 KGHSH, CDR2 LQKENI. The length of the CDR3 is 12 residues. Trimming took 2 bases from V and 6 from J, leaving 4 bases between them. CDR3 sequence (DNA): TGTGCCAGCTCACCAACGGCCGGGGAGCTGTTTTTT. Its protein is CASSPTAGELFF.

This clonotype has a handful of counts. This sequence joins TRBV7-2 and TRBJ2-2; TRBD2 agrees at 8 bases. This CDR3 comprises 17 residues. V shed 5 bases, J shed 1 base, and the junction held 9 bases outside the gene matches. In germline, CDR1 is SGHTA, CDR2 FQGNSA. For the CDR3, the DNA is TGTGCCAGCAGCGTAGGAATTCTAGCGGGGAACACCGGGGAGCTGTTTTTT. It specifies CASSVGILAGNTGELFF.

This rearrangement joins TRBV18 to TRBJ2-5; perhaps TRBD2 as D (7 bases). Germline V CDR1 and CDR2: KGHSH, LQKENI. The CDR3 is 17 residues long. The V gene lost 3 bases and the J gene lost 7 bases, with 24 bases spanning the gap. In DNA, the CDR3 is TGTGCCAGCTCACCTCCCCACGCGGGGGCTTCAAGTGGGACCCAGTACTTC. It codes for CASSPPHAGASSGTQYF.

This clonotype was seen many times. The chain uses TRBV3-1 and TRBJ2-1; a weak D match, TRBD1 (5 bases). CDR1 is LGHDT, CDR2 YNNKEL, per germline (reference sequence). This CDR3 spans 15 amino acids. Trimming pared 1 base from V and 5 bases from J, leaving 12 bases between. The CDR3 reads CASSQVDTWNNEQFF. CDR3 coding DNA: TGTGCCAGCAGCCAAGTGGACACATGGAACAATGAGCAGTTCTTC.

The sample holds many counts of this clonotype. CDR3 protein: CASSFHNEQFF. The CDR3 nucleotides read TGTGCCAGCAGTTTTCACAATGAGCAGTTCTTC. The V call is TRBV2, the J call TRBJ2-1; no definite D call. Trimming removed 5 bases at V and 5 bases at J, with 4 bases between. Germline V gene data show CDR1 as SNHLY and CDR2 as FYNNEI. The CDR3 is 11 amino acids.

The chain has TRBV19 and TRBJ1-2; TRBD1 aligns across 8 bases. CDR3 length equals 15 residues. With V trimmed by 7 bases and J by 4 bases, 11 bases remained unmatched. Germline V gene lookup returns CDR1 LNHDA and CDR2 SQIVND (reference sequence). The CDR3 reads CASTPGQGALYGYTF. CDR3 bases: TGTGCCAGTACCCCCGGGCAGGGGGCCCTCTATGGCTACACCTTC.

With respect to this clonotype: Being one base from a much bigger clone, this may be a read error. The CDR3 ends on some other residue instead of the conserved phenylalanine or tryptophan, so this is likely a read error. The chain combines TRBV4-3 with TRBJ1-1; D gene unclear. The CDR3 spans 15 residues. Germline assignment: CDR1 LGHNA and CDR2 YSLEER. V was cut by 3 bases and J by 6 bases, with 17 bases left in between. CDR3 sequence (DNA): TGCGCCAGCAGCCAGCTTTTACGGCTAATCCCTGAAGCTTTCTCT. The encoded protein is CASSQLLRLIPEAFS.

This clonotype turned up a few times. The chain couples TRBV7-9 to TRBJ2-5; TRBD2 matches at 8 bases. The CDR3 has 16 amino acids. The junction had 8 bases not matched to a gene; V was cut back by 2 bases and J by 3 bases. In germline, CDR1 is SEHNR, CDR2 FQNEAQ (reference sequence). This CDR3 is CASSLPPISGEETQYF. The DNA for the CDR3 is TGTGCCAGCAGCTTACCCCCTATTAGCGGGGAAGAGACCCAGTACTTC.

In this sample, this clonotype turned up many times. This rearrangement joins TRBV5-5 to TRBJ2-2, with D possibly TRBD2 on 5 matching bases. Germline loops: CDR1 SGHKS, CDR2 YYEKEE (reference sequence). The CDR3 spans 15 residues. V was trimmed by 5 bases and J by 0 bases, leaving 11 bases between them. CDR3 amino acids: CASRAAGTNTGELFF. In DNA, the CDR3 is TGTGCCAGCAGGGCGGCCGGGACGAACACCGGGGAGCTGTTTTTT.

This rearrangement joins TRBV29-1 to TRBJ1-1; D remains ambiguous. The CDR3 length is 11 residues. Trimming removed 7 bases at V and 1 base at J, with 7 bases between. CDR1 is SQVTM, CDR2 ANQGSEA, per germline. This chain's CDR3 is CSAIQNTEAFF. CDR3 DNA sequence: TGCAGCGCCATACAGAACACTGAAGCTTTCTTT.

This clonotype was detected many times. The V and J genes are TRBV7-2 and TRBJ2-2; 11 bases match TRBD2. Germline trimming cut 1 base from V and 0 bases from J; bases unmatched to any gene: 4. The CDR3 consists of 18 residues. The germline CDR1 and CDR2 sequences are SGHTA and FQGNSA. CDR3 in DNA: TGTGCCAGCAGCTTAGGAGTGACTAGCGGGGCGAACACCGGGGAGCTGTTTTTT. Its translation: CASSLGVTSGANTGELFF.

In this sample, this clonotype turned up a few times. This chain uses TRBV7-2 with TRBJ1-1, with 8 bases lining up with TRBD1. The length of the CDR3 is 15 residues. V was pared by 5 bases and J by 4 bases, with 9 bases of the junction left unmatched. In germline, CDR1 is SGHTA, CDR2 FQGNSA. The CDR3 loop reads CASSPATGTGTEAFF. In DNA form, the CDR3 reads TGTGCCAGCAGCCCCGCCACCGGGACAGGCACTGAAGCTTTCTTT.

Only a few counts were recorded for this clonotype. The J gene is TRBJ2-5, the V gene TRBV12-3 or TRBV12-4, with D possibly TRBD2 on 7 matching bases. This CDR3 has 18 residues. Trimming cost V 3 bases and J 0 bases, with 20 bases left between them. CDR3 in amino acids: CASSLFAGAGGYQETQYF. The CDR3 nucleotides are TGTGCCAGCAGTTTGTTTGCGGGGGCCGGCGGGTACCAAGAGACCCAGTACTTC.

V usage is TRBV28 and J usage is TRBJ2-2; D gene ambiguous. CDR1 and CDR2 from the germline V gene are MDHEN and SYDVKM. The CDR3 is 11 amino acids. Trimming took 6 bases from V and 2 from J, leaving 1 base between them. This CDR3 reads CASRNTGELFF. The CDR3 DNA reads as TGTGCCAGCAGAAACACCGGGGAGCTGTTTTTT. The whole variable domain, filled in from reference TRBV28 and TRBJ2-2, reads DVKVTQSSRYLVKRTGEKVFLECVQDMDHENMFWYRQDPGLGLRLIYFSYDVKMKEKGDIPEGYSVSREKKERFSLILESASTNQTSMYLCASRNTGELFFGEGSRLTVL.

The chain is built from TRBV30 and TRBJ2-1, with 10 bases aligning to TRBD2. V shed 2 bases and J 7 bases; nucleotides not matched to a gene: 8. The CDR3 sequence is 15 residues long. Germline V lookup: CDR1 GTSNPN, CDR2 SVGIG (reference sequence). CDR3 region: CAWSTGASGGNEQFF. CDR3 nucleotides: TGTGCCTGGAGTACAGGGGCTAGCGGGGGTAATGAGCAGTTCTTC.

This clonotype was recorded at least ten times. The rearrangement joins TRBV5-5 to TRBJ1-1, with D possibly being TRBD1 (5 bases). In germline, CDR1 is SGHKS, CDR2 YYEKEE (reference sequence). The CDR3 has 14 amino acids. V was shortened by 0 bases and J by 11 bases, with 17 bases between the two germline ends. The CDR3 DNA follows: TGTGCCAGCAGCTTGGTCGGGACGCCACTGGGCGCTTTCTTT. This sequence encodes CASSLVGTPLGAFF. Using reference TRBV5-5 and TRBJ1-1 for the parts outside the CDR3, the full variable domain is DAGVTQSPTHLIKTRGQQVTLRCSPISGHKSVSWYQQVLGQGPQFIFQYYEKEERGRGNFPDRFSARQFPNYSSELNVNALLLGDSALYLCASSLVGTPLGAFFGQGTRLTVV.